These 22 T cell receptor beta chains were all obtained from the same sample, sequenced in a study of cytomegalovirus exposure and HLA in healthy donors. The primer mix had 60 Vbeta and 13 Jbeta primers. Assay used: immunoSEQ multiplex PCR; TCRdb lists only in-frame clones, some missing. The repertoire holds around 170,000 clones, more than 60% seen once, with 1.4% to 1.5% in the top ten. The sequencing sample was made of PBMCs. The receptors here all came from a young man in good health and CMV-seronegative.

The chain combines TRBV9 with TRBJ2-6; TRBD1 matches 7 bases. This CDR3 comprises 16 residues. CDR1 is SGDLS, CDR2 YYNGEE, per germline. V was pared by 1 base and J by 2 bases, with 3 bases of the junction left unmatched. CDR3 sequence reads: CASSVIGGAGANVLTF. The CDR3 nucleotides read TGTGCCAGCAGCGTAATAGGGGGCGCTGGGGCCAACGTCCTGACTTTC. Using reference TRBV9 and TRBJ2-6 for the parts outside the CDR3, the full variable domain is DSGVTQTPKHLITATGQRVTLRCSPRSGDLSVYWYQQSLDQGLQFLIQYYNGEERAKGNILERFSAQQFPDLHSELNLSSLELGDSALYFCASSVIGGAGANVLTFGAGSRLTVL.

This clone was detected only once. The rearrangement links TRBV5-1 to TRBJ2-1, with D perhaps matching TRBD2 (6 bases). V lost 1 base to trimming and J lost 1 base, with 15 bases between them. Germline V gene data show CDR1 as SGHRS and CDR2 as YFSETQ. The CDR3 runs to 17 residues. CDR3 in DNA: TGCGCCAGCAGCTTGACGACCGGGGGAGCGTCCTACAATGAGCAGTTCTTC. Its translation: CASSLTTGGASYNEQFF.

V is TRBV6-5 and J is TRBJ2-2, with 13 bases that match TRBD2. The CDR3 covers 16 residues. V shed 1 base, J shed 9 bases, and the junction held 5 bases outside the gene matches. The V gene's germline CDR1 is MNHEY and CDR2 SVGAGI. The CDR3 DNA reads TGTGCCAGCAGTTACTGGACTAGCGGGGGTTTCAGGGAGCTGTTTTTT. It is translated as CASSYWTSGGFRELFF.

In this sample, this clone turned up once. The chain recombines TRBV27 with TRBJ1-2; D not resolved. Germline V gene data show CDR1 as MNHEY and CDR2 as SMNVEV (reference sequence). Trimming took off 3 bases at V and 4 bases at J, with 9 bases between the two ends. This CDR3 comprises 13 residues. Here the CDR3 DNA reads TGTGCCAGCAGTTTCCAGGAGGGCTATGGCTACACCTTC. Its translation is CASSFQEGYGYTF.

J is TRBJ2-2 and V is TRBV6-5; TRBD1 matches at 9 bases. CDR3 size: 13 residues. Trimming at V came to 0 bases and at J to 12 bases, leaving 2 bases not matched to a gene. Germline V gene sequence: CDR1 MNHEY, CDR2 SVGAGI. CDR3 DNA sequence: TGTGCCAGCAGTTACTCGGGACAGGGAAAGCTGTTTTTT. It is translated as CASSYSGQGKLFF.

This chain uses TRBV7-2 with TRBJ1-4; 8 bases match TRBD1. The length of the CDR3 is 15 residues. The germline CDR1 and CDR2 sequences are SGHTA and FQGNSA. J gave up 8 bases and V 1 base, and 6 bases lay outside the gene matches. This CDR3 is CASSLEPGGLEKLFF. The CDR3, as DNA: TGTGCCAGCAGCTTAGAACCAGGGGGCTTGGAAAAACTGTTTTTT.

This clone was counted only a few times. The genes are TRBV18 and TRBJ1-2, with 7 bases matching TRBD1. Germline V lookup: CDR1 KGHSH, CDR2 LQKENI. V lost 2 bases to trimming and J lost 3 bases; unmatched junction nucleotides: 12. CDR3 length: 17 amino acids. The CDR3 sequence is CASSPALRGQPDYGYTF. The CDR3 DNA is TGTGCCAGCTCACCAGCCTTACGGGGACAGCCAGACTATGGCTACACCTTC.

This clone was picked up a small number of times. This chain uses TRBV30 with TRBJ2-1; maybe TRBD1 (6 bases). Between the trimmed V and J ends, which lost 7 bases and 2 bases, there was a span of 15 bases. From germline, CDR1 is GTSNPN and CDR2 SVGIG (reference sequence). This CDR3 is built from 14 residues. The CDR3, as DNA: TGTGCCTTATCTGCAGGGGTACCCTACAATGAGCAGTTCTTC. This sequence encodes CALSAGVPYNEQFF.

The DNA for the CDR3 is TGCGCCGCTAGCGGGGGAGAGGCCAACGTCCTGACTTTC. Protein: CAASGGEANVLTF. The chain links TRBV10-2 to TRBJ2-6; 10 bases fit TRBD2. The V segment lost 11 bases and the J segment 6 bases; nucleotides outside the gene matches: 4. CDR1 and CDR2 from the germline V gene are WSHSY and SAAADI. This CDR3 is built from 13 residues.

The chain links TRBV30 to TRBJ2-1, with 8 bases aligning to TRBD2. The CDR3 has 13 residues. In germline, CDR1 is GTSNPN, CDR2 SVGIG (reference sequence). The V gene end was trimmed by 0 bases and the J gene end by 10 bases; junction bases not matched to a gene: 5. In nucleotides, the CDR3 is TGTGCCTGGAGTGTTAGCGGGAATATAGAGCAGTTCTTC. Residues: CAWSVSGNIEQFF.

The rearrangement uses TRBV7-2 and TRBJ2-3, with 8 positions matching TRBD2. Germline CDR1 and CDR2: SGHTA and FQGNSA. J lost 1 base, V lost 4 bases, and 4 bases had no gene match. CDR3 size: 15 residues. The CDR3, as DNA: TGTGCCAGCAGCTCGCCGACTAGCGGCACAGATACGCAGTATTTT. This gives the protein CASSSPTSGTDTQYF.

Only one count was recorded for this clone. The chain carries TRBV7-2 and TRBJ2-3; 8 bases match TRBD2. The CDR3 loop spans 13 amino acids. With V trimmed by 11 bases and J by 2 bases, 6 bases remained unmatched. Germline V gene data show CDR1 as SGHTA and CDR2 as FQGNSA. The chain's CDR3 is CAVAGRTTDTQYF. Here the CDR3 DNA reads TGTGCCGTAGCGGGAAGGACCACAGATACGCAGTATTTT.

This rearrangement joins TRBV7-2 to TRBJ1-1; 7 nucleotides align to TRBD1. This CDR3 comprises 18 residues. The V segment lost 5 bases and the J segment 5 bases; nucleotides outside the gene matches: 20. Germline V gene sequence: CDR1 SGHTA, CDR2 FQGNSA. In nucleotides, the CDR3 is TGTGCCAGCAGCCGACCTCTTTCTCGGACAGGCGATGAGACTGAAGCTTTCTTT. Its translation is CASSRPLSRTGDETEAFF. The variable domain in full, completed from reference TRBV7-2 and TRBJ1-1, reads GAGVSQSPSNKVTEKGKDVELRCDPISGHTALYWYRQSLGQGLEFLIYFQGNSAPDKSGLPSDRFSAERTGGSVSTLTIQRTQQEDSAVYLCASSRPLSRTGDETEAFFGQGTRLTVV.

The chain has TRBV7-2 and TRBJ1-5; TRBD1 agrees at 8 bases. Unmatched junction bases numbered 5, after V lost 5 bases and J lost 2 bases. From germline, CDR1 is SGHTA and CDR2 FQGNSA. This CDR3 is 15 amino acids long. CDR3 loop: CASSPGGAGNQPQHF. The DNA of the CDR3 is TGTGCCAGCAGCCCAGGGGGCGCGGGCAATCAGCCCCAGCATTTT.

This rearrangement joins TRBV4-3 to TRBJ2-1, with D maybe TRBD2 (5 bases). Germline V lookup: CDR1 LGHNA, CDR2 YSLEER. Trimming removed 0 bases at V and 2 bases at J, with 8 bases between. The CDR3 runs 15 residues. CDR3 bases: TGCGCCAGCAGCCAAGAGTGGGGAGCCTACAATGAGCAGTTCTTC. Translated: CASSQEWGAYNEQFF.

The J gene is TRBJ2-4, the V gene TRBV19; D ambiguous. Germline CDR1 and CDR2: LNHDA and SQIVND (reference sequence). This CDR3 comprises 17 residues. Trimming pared 5 bases from V and 0 bases from J, leaving 17 bases between. As DNA, the CDR3 is TGTGCCAGTAGTCGACCCTCGGGTGAATTAGCCAAAAACATTCAGTACTTC. Its protein is CASSRPSGELAKNIQYF.

The chain links TRBV6-1 to TRBJ1-5; 7 bases match TRBD1. V was clipped by 6 bases and J by 0 bases; unmatched bases: 2. This CDR3 has 14 residues. Germline CDR1 is MNHNS and CDR2 is SASEGT. The CDR3 sequence: CASRGTVSNQPQHF. As DNA, the CDR3 is TGTGCCAGCAGAGGGACAGTTAGCAATCAGCCCCAGCATTTT.

This clone was observed a handful of times. J is TRBJ1-1 and V is TRBV5-1; D is unclear. The CDR3 spans 13 residues. The germline V gene has CDR1 SGHRS and CDR2 YFSETQ. V lost 5 bases and J 3 bases, leaving 11 bases between the germline ends. DNA for the CDR3: TGCGCCAGCAGTAATGGCGGTCACACTGAAGCTTTCTTT. Protein sequence: CASSNGGHTEAFF.

This clone was picked up one time. This chain uses TRBV7-9 with TRBJ1-2; possible D gene TRBD1, 5 bases. Trimming took off 2 bases at V and 4 bases at J, with 8 bases between the two ends. Germline V gene data show CDR1 as SEHNR and CDR2 as FQNEAQ (reference sequence). This CDR3 region has 13 residues. CDR3 sequence reads: CASSLTGGYGYTF. For the CDR3, the DNA is TGTGCCAGCAGCTTAACGGGGGGCTATGGCTACACCTTC.

The chain employs TRBV7-6 and TRBJ2-7, with D tentatively TRBD1 (7 bases). V was shortened by 0 bases and J by 6 bases, with 21 bases between the two germline ends. The germline V gene encodes CDR1 SGHVS and CDR2 FNYEAQ. The CDR3 runs to 17 residues. Written as DNA, the CDR3 is TGTGCCAGCAGCTTAGCGCCGGAGGGGGCGCTTGGTGGCGAGCAGTACTTC. Residues: CASSLAPEGALGGEQYF.

The chain is built from TRBV2 and TRBJ2-7; TRBD1 matches 10 bases. Germline trimming cut 3 bases from V and 0 bases from J; bases unmatched to any gene: 11. Per the germline V gene, CDR1 is SNHLY and CDR2 is FYNNEI. The CDR3 has 18 amino acids. In DNA form, the CDR3 reads TGTGCCAGCAGTGACCGGGACAGGGGCTCCCCTACCTCCTACGAGCAGTACTTC. This sequence encodes CASSDRDRGSPTSYEQYF.

The chain is built from TRBV9 and TRBJ2-1; D not certain. Looked up from germline, CDR1 is SGDLS and CDR2 is YYNGEE. The CDR3 contains 12 residues. The V gene lost 1 base and the J gene lost 5 bases, with 4 bases spanning the gap. Here the CDR3 reads CASSVTDNEQFF. CDR3 bases: TGTGCCAGCAGCGTAACTGACAATGAGCAGTTCTTC.